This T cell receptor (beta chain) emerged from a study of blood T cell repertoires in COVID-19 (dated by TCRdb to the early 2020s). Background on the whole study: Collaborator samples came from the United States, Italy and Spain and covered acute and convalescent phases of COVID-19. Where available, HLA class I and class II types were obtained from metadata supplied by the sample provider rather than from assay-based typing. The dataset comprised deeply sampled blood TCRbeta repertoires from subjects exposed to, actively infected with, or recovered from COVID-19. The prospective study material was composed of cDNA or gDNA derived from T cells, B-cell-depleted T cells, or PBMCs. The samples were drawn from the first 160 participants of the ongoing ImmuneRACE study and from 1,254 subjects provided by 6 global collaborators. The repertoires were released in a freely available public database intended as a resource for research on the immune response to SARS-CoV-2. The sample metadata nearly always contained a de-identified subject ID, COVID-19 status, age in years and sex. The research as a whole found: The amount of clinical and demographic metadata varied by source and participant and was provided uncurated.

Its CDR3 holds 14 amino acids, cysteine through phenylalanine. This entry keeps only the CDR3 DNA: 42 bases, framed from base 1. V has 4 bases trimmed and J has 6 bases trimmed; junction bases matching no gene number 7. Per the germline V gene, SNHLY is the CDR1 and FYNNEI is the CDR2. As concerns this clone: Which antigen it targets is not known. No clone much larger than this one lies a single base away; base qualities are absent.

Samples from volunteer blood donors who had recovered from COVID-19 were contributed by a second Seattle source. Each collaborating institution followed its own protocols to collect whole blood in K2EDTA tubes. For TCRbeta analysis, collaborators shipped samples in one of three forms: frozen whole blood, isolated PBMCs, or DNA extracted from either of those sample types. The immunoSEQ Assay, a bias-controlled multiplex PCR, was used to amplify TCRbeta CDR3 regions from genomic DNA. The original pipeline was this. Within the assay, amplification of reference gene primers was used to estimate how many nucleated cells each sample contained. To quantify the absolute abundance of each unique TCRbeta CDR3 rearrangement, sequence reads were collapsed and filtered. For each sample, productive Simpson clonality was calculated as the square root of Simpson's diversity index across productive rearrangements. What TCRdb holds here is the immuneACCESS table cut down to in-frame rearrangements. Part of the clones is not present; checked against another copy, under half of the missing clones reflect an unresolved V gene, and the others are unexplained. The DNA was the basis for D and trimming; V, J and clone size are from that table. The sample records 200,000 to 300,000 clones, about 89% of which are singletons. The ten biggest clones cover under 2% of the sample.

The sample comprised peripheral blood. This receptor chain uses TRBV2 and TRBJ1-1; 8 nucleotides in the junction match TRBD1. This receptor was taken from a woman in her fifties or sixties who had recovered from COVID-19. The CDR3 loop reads CASSATGGASEAFF. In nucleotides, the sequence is TGTGCCAGCAGTGCCACAGGGGGGGCCTCTGAAGCTTTCTTT. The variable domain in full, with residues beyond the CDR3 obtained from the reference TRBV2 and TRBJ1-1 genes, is EPEVTQTPSHQVTQMGQEVILRCVPISNHLYFYWYRQILGQKVEFLVSFYNNEISEKSEIFDDQFSVERPDGSNFTLKIRSTKLEDSAMYFCASSATGGASEAFFGQGTRLTVV.